What follows is one TCR beta chain and its context. The antigen is unknown. TCRdb's copy holds only in-frame clones and misses some; the assay was immunoSEQ multiplex PCR. The sample comprises roughly 120,000 clones, about 90% of which are singletons, and approximately 5.9% rests with the top ten. The sample is drawn from a study of T cell responses to AZD1222 COVID-19 vaccine. Overall study context: Doses given second, at about 4 or about 12 weeks, were pooled. Study-level findings and limits: There were mostly white British donors and more females than males, and clonal diversity was possibly underestimated. Breadth and depth of Spike-specific TCRs rose after two AZD1222 doses. Baseline antibody screening turned up just a handful of seropositive AZD1222 recipients.

The sample in question was peripheral blood, obtained on day 0 of AZD1222 vaccination. The sequence derives from an adult in good health.

The CDR3: CASSRDRLDEQYF. The CDR3 coding sequence is TGTGCCAGCAGTCGGGACAGGTTGGACGAGCAGTACTTC. The V gene is TRBV2, the J gene TRBJ2-7; 8 bases align to TRBD1. The germline gives CDR1 SNHLY, CDR2 FYNNEI. The J segment lost 5 bases and the V segment lost 5 bases, leaving 5 bases of the junction unmatched. CDR3 length equals 13 residues.